These 21 T cell receptor beta chains originate from one sample sequenced in a study of cytomegalovirus exposure and HLA in healthy donors. 13 Jbeta primers and 60 Vbeta primers were used for the PCR. Here immunoSEQ multiplex PCR was the method, and the copy in TCRdb shows in-frame clones only, minus some. The sample has some 150,000 clones, 80% seen once; the top ten hold approximately 4.5%. The sequenced sample consisted of PBMCs. The receptors shown here come from a man aged 25-45 years in good health and CMV-seronegative.

This clone was seen only a few times. Relative to the germline gene, one junction end is altered; a read error may explain this. CDR3 in DNA: TGTGCCAGCAGTCAAACAGGGTCCAACTCCCACGAGCAGTACTTC. This translates into CASSQTGSNSHEQYF. The chain couples TRBV25-1 to TRBJ2-7, with D possibly TRBD1 on 6 matching bases. Germline CDR1 MGHDK, CDR2 SYGVNS. The CDR3 runs to 15 residues.

This clone was counted once. The chain combines TRBV15 with TRBJ2-5; TRBD1 agrees at 9 bases. Germline V gives CDR1 LNHNV, CDR2 YYDKDF (reference sequence). V lost 4 bases and J lost 5; bases outside the gene matches: 8. The CDR3 sequence is 15 residues long. The DNA for the CDR3 is TGTGCCACCAGCATCTCCGGGACAGGGCCCGAGACCCAGTACTTC. This gives the protein CATSISGTGPETQYF.

The rearrangement links TRBV5-1 to TRBJ2-3; 9 bases fit TRBD2. V was pared by 2 bases and J by 4 bases, with 5 bases of the junction left unmatched. The CDR3 consists of 15 residues. Germline V CDR1 and CDR2: SGHRS, YFSETQ. CDR3 region: CASSFLAGTADTQYF. CDR3 nucleotide sequence: TGCGCCAGCAGCTTCCTAGCGGGGACCGCAGATACGCAGTATTTT.

This clone was seen a single time. The gene calls are TRBV29-1 and TRBJ1-1; no clear D gene. CDR3 length equals 13 residues. The V end was cut by 7 bases, the J end by 2 bases, with 14 bases between. CDR1 is SQVTM, CDR2 ANQGSEA, per germline. The CDR3 sequence: CSANTATNTEAFF. Here the CDR3 DNA reads TGCAGCGCGAACACAGCTACTAACACTGAAGCTTTCTTT. Full variable domain (missing parts from reference TRBV29-1 and TRBJ1-1): SAVISQKPSRDICQRGTSLTIQCQVDSQVTMMFWYRQQPGQSLTLIATANQGSEATYESGFVIDKFPISRPNLTFSTLTVSNMSPEDSSIYLCSANTATNTEAFFGQGTRLTVV.

This clone was seen more than once but under ten times. This rearrangement joins TRBV2 to TRBJ2-2; D unresolved. Germline V gene data show CDR1 as SNHLY and CDR2 as FYNNEI. This CDR3 contains 14 residues. Trimming left V 4 bases short and J 1 base short, with 7 bases between. CDR3 protein: CASSVLKNTGELFF. The CDR3 coding sequence is TGTGCCAGCAGTGTACTTAAGAACACCGGGGAGCTGTTTTTT.

There are a few counts of this clone. The chain employs TRBV5-1 and TRBJ2-5; perhaps TRBD2 as D (6 bases). V was shortened by 6 bases and J by 5 bases, with 20 bases between the two germline ends. The CDR3 is made up of 15 amino acids. Germline values: CDR1 SGHRS, CDR2 YFSETQ. The CDR3 nucleotides are TGCGCCAGCACCCGGACTAACGCACCTGGGGAGACCCAGTACTTC. This encodes CASTRTNAPGETQYF.

V gene TRBV7-3 combines with J gene TRBJ1-1; D gene unclear. CDR1 and CDR2 from the germline V gene are SGHTA and FQGTGA. CDR3 length: 15 residues. V was cut by 7 bases and J by 8 bases, with 23 bases left in between. CDR3 sequence reads: CASKSGSIGTEEAFF. DNA for the CDR3: TGTGCCAGCAAGAGTGGGAGTATAGGTACAGAGGAAGCTTTCTTT.

This chain connects TRBV9 to TRBJ1-5; D gene uncertain. The CDR3 is 11 amino acids. Germline lookup yields CDR1 SGDLS and CDR2 YYNGEE. Trimming left V 7 bases short and J 7 bases short, with 9 bases between. CDR3 amino acids: CASGEGQPQHF. The CDR3 region has the DNA TGTGCCAGCGGTGAGGGACAGCCCCAGCATTTT.

The genes are TRBV9 and TRBJ1-6; no clear D gene. The germline gives CDR1 SGDLS, CDR2 YYNGEE. Trimming removed 6 bases at V and 10 bases at J, with 14 bases between. The CDR3 is made up of 13 amino acids. Here the CDR3 reads CASNQEENSPLHF. DNA of the CDR3: TGTGCCAGCAACCAGGAGGAAAACTCACCCCTCCACTTT.

In this sample, this clone turned up a few times. The chain employs TRBV28 and TRBJ2-7; the D gene is possibly TRBD1 (5 bases). CDR1 is MDHEN and CDR2 is SYDVKM in the germline V gene. V shed 3 bases and J shed 4 bases, with 19 bases lying between them. The CDR3 contains 16 residues. CDR3 residues: CASSLPWAGQVYEQYF. DNA of the CDR3: TGTGCCAGCAGTTTGCCCTGGGCAGGGCAGGTTTACGAGCAGTACTTC.

This chain links TRBV7-2 with TRBJ1-2, with a possible D match to TRBD1 (5 bases). This CDR3 comprises 16 residues. The V gene lost 4 bases and the J gene lost 7 bases, with 22 bases spanning the gap. The V gene's germline CDR1 is SGHTA and CDR2 FQGNSA. This CDR3 is CASSSSLPRGVVGYTF. DNA of the CDR3: TGTGCCAGCAGCTCATCTCTCCCGCGGGGGGTTGTTGGCTACACCTTC.

The V and J genes are TRBV6-5 and TRBJ1-3; TRBD1 might be the D (6 bases). The germline V gene has CDR1 MNHEY and CDR2 SVGAGI. V lost 6 bases to trimming and J lost 0 bases, with 12 bases between them. The CDR3 is made up of 15 amino acids. The CDR3 region is CASRPGTHSGNTIYF. The CDR3 DNA sequence: TGTGCCAGCAGACCCGGGACACACTCTGGAAACACCATATATTTT.

This clone was seen a few times. This rearrangement joins TRBV6-6 to TRBJ1-5; D is unclear. The CDR3 length is 14 residues. Trimming left V 4 bases short and J 0 bases short, with 7 bases between. Germline assignment: CDR1 MNHNY and CDR2 SVGAGI (reference sequence). CDR3 loop: CASSSSYSNQPQHF. CDR3 sequence (DNA): TGTGCCAGCAGTTCCAGTTATAGCAATCAGCCCCAGCATTTT.

The rearrangement uses TRBV7-9 and TRBJ2-5; D possibly corresponds to TRBD1 (5 bases). CDR3 length equals 14 residues. The germline V gene has CDR1 SEHNR and CDR2 FQNEAQ (reference sequence). V was cut by 5 bases and J by 4 bases, with 14 bases left in between. CDR3 in DNA: TGTGCCAGCAGCACCCAGGGAATGAGAGAGACCCAGTACTTC. The encoded protein is CASSTQGMRETQYF.

J is TRBJ2-7 and V is TRBV27; D might be TRBD2 (6 bases). The ends were cut back, 1 base at V and 6 bases at J, with 16 bases in the middle. Germline V gene sequence: CDR1 MNHEY, CDR2 SMNVEV (reference sequence). This CDR3 contains 15 residues. CDR3 sequence reads: CASSLWAEMGGEQYF. The CDR3 DNA is TGTGCCAGCAGTTTATGGGCCGAGATGGGAGGCGAGCAGTACTTC.

CDR3 sequence (DNA): TGTGCCAGCAGCTTAGCGGCAGGGGCTAGATATGAAAAACTGTTTTTT. Translated: CASSLAAGARYEKLFF. V gene TRBV7-2 combines with J gene TRBJ1-4; a weak D match, TRBD1 (6 bases). Germline V gives CDR1 SGHTA, CDR2 FQGNSA. Trimming took off 0 bases at V and 6 bases at J, with 14 bases between the two ends. This CDR3 is 16 amino acids long. The full variable domain, completed using reference TRBV7-2 and TRBJ1-4, is GAGVSQSPSNKVTEKGKDVELRCDPISGHTALYWYRQSLGQGLEFLIYFQGNSAPDKSGLPSDRFSAERTGGSVSTLTIQRTQQEDSAVYLCASSLAAGARYEKLFFGSGTQLSVL.

This rearrangement joins TRBV5-6 to TRBJ2-1, with 13 nucleotides matching TRBD2. Looked up from germline, CDR1 is SGHDT and CDR2 is YYEEEE. With 3 bases clipped from V and 15 bases from J, the junction kept 12 bases outside the gene matches. The CDR3 consists of 15 residues. This CDR3 is CASSYGLAGARSAFF. For the CDR3, the DNA is TGTGCCAGCAGCTATGGACTAGCGGGAGCCCGGTCGGCGTTCTTC.

This clone was seen only a few times. The CDR3 here is CAWGGTGIPYEQYF. The CDR3 DNA follows: TGTGCCTGGGGGGGTACAGGGATCCCCTACGAGCAGTACTTC. V and J are TRBV30 and TRBJ2-7, with D possibly being TRBD1 (6 bases). Germline loops: CDR1 GTSNPN, CDR2 SVGIG (reference sequence). V dropped 5 bases and J dropped 2 bases, with 16 bases sitting between them. CDR3 size: 14 residues. Together with reference TRBV30 and TRBJ2-7, the CDR3 gives the full variable domain: SQTIHQWPATLVQPVGSPLSLECTVEGTSNPNLYWYRQAAGRGLQLLFYSVGIGQISSEVPQNLSASRPQDRQFILSSKKLLLSDSGFYLCAWGGTGIPYEQYFGPGTRLTVT.

The chain joins TRBV27 to TRBJ1-1, with D possibly TRBD1 on 5 matching bases. The germline gives CDR1 MNHEY, CDR2 SMNVEV (reference sequence). V gave up 6 bases and J gave up 1 base, with 12 bases separating them. CDR3 length equals 14 residues. The CDR3 protein is CASRGLLGNTEAFF. The CDR3 DNA follows: TGTGCCAGCAGGGGGCTTCTGGGGAACACTGAAGCTTTCTTT.

The V gene is TRBV29-1, the J gene TRBJ2-7; 8 nucleotides match TRBD1. After removal of 4 bases from V and 7 bases from J, the junction contained 6 bases not matched to a gene. The germline CDR1 and CDR2 sequences are SQVTM and ANQGSEA. This CDR3 spans 12 amino acids. The CDR3 region has the DNA TGCAGCGTTGCGACAGGGGCGAGGGAGCAGTACTTC. Translating it yields CSVATGAREQYF.

Details on this clone: The same CDR3 can be traced to other DNA sequences in this sample. The V call is TRBV5-8, the J call TRBJ1-5; D ambiguous. CDR1 is SGHTS and CDR2 is YDEGEE in the germline V gene. CDR3 length: 11 residues. V lost 0 bases to trimming and J lost 9 bases, with 4 bases between them. The CDR3 here is CASSLVRPQHF. The CDR3 DNA reads TGTGCCAGCAGCTTGGTCCGGCCCCAGCATTTT.